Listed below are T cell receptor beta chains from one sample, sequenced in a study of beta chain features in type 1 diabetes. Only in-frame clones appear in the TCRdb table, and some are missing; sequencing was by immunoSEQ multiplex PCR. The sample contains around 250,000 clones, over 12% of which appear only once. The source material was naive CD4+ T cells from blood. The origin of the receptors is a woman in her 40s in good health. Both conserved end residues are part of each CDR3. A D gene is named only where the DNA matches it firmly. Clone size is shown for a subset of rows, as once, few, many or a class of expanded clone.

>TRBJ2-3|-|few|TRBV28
TGTGCCAGCAGACTTGGGGGGGCCCACACAGATACGCAGTATTTT
CASRLGGAHTDTQYF
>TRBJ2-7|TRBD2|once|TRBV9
TGTGCCAGCAGCCCTGGCGGGGGGGTTTTCTACGAGCAGTACTTC
CASSPGGGVFYEQYF
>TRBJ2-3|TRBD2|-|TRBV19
TGTGCCAGTAGTACTAGCGGTCTCACAGATACGCAGTATTTT
CASSTSGLTDTQYF
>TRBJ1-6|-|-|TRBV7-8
TGTGCCAGCAGCTTACGGGAGGGGACTAATTCACCCCTCCACTTT
CASSLREGTNSPLHF
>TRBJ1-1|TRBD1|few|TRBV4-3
TGCGCCAGCAGCCAAGATGGCACAGGGGGGACTGAAGCTTTCTTT
CASSQDGTGGTEAFF
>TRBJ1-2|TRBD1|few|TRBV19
TGTGCCAGTATTCAGGACAGGTTTACTGGCTACACCTTC
CASIQDRFTGYTF
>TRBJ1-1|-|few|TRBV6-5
TGTGCCAGCAGTTACCTTCCCGGGAACACTGAAGCTTTCTTT
CASSYLPGNTEAFF
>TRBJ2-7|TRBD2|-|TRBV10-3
TGTGCCATCAGTGGGCTGATAGCGGGGGGGCCCTACGAGCAGTACTTC
CAISGLIAGGPYEQYF
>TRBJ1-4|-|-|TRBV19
TGTGCCAGTAGTGCTGGGGGCCGGGGTGAAAAACTGTTTTTT
CASSAGGRGEKLFF
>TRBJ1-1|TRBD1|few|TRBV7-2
TGTGCCAGCAGCTTAACAGGGGACACTGAAGCTTTCTTT
CASSLTGDTEAFF
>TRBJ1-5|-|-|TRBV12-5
TGTGCTAGTGGCTTACCAGGTCAGCCCCAGCATTTT
CASGLPGQPQHF
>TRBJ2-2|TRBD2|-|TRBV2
TGTGCCAGCAGACCGGGACTAGCGGGGGGTAGCGGGGAGCTGTTTTTT
CASRPGLAGGSGELFF
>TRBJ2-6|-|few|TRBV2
TGTGCCAGCAAAGAGGAGACGGCTGGGGCCAACGTCCTGACTTTC
CASKEETAGANVLTF
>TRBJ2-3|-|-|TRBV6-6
TGTGCCAGCAAGGAGGCGGGGAGCACAGATACGCAGTATTTT
CASKEAGSTDTQYF
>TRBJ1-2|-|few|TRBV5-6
TGTGCCAGCAGCTTGGACAGGACTAACTATGGCTACACCTTC
CASSLDRTNYGYTF
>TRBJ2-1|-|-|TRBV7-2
TGTGCCAGCAGCTCCCCGTCAAAGGACAGATCAAACAATGAGCAGTTCTTC
CASSSPSKDRSNNEQFF
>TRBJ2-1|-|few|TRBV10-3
TGTGCCATCACTACGACAGCCCTCTCCTACAATGAGCAGTTCTTC
CAITTTALSYNEQFF
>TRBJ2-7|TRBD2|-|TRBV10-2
TGCGCCAGCAGTGAGCCCAGCGGGGGGACTTACGAGCAGTACTTC
CASSEPSGGTYEQYF
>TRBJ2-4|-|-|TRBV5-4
TGTGCCAGCAGCTTGGCCAGGGTCAACATTCAGTACTTC
CASSLARVNIQYF
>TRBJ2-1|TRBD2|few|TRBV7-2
TGTGCCAGCAGCTTAACGCCGGGACTAAATGGAGAGCAGTTCTTC
CASSLTPGLNGEQFF
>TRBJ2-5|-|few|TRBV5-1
TGCGCCAGCAGAGCCCCCCACCAAGAGACCCAGTACTTC
CASRAPHQETQYF
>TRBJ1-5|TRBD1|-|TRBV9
TGTGCCAGCAGCGTAGGACAGGGACGCAATCAGCCCCAGCATTTT
CASSVGQGRNQPQHF
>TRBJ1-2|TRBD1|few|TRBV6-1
TGTGCCAGCAGCGATAGACAGGGGGCTGCCTATGGCTACACCTTC
CASSDRQGAAYGYTF
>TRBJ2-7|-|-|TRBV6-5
TGTGCCAGCCATAGGGGAATTTTCTCCTACGAGCAGTACTTC
CASHRGIFSYEQYF
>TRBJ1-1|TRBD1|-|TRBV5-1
TGCGCCAGCAGCTTGGCCAGGACAGGTGAAGCTTTCTTT
CASSLARTGEAFF
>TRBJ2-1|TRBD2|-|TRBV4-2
TGTGCCAGCAGCCAAGACCCCCGAAGCGGGGGGGCCCCCAATGAGCAGTTCTTC
CASSQDPRSGGAPNEQFF
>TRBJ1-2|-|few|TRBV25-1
TGTGCCAGCAGTGAACTCGGTTTCTATGGCTACACCTTC
CASSELGFYGYTF
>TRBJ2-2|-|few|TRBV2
TGTGCCAGCAAGAGCAGGGGAGACAGGAACACCGGGGAGCTGTTTTTT
CASKSRGDRNTGELFF
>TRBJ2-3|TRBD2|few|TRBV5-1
TGCGCCAGCAGCATTAGCGGGGAGATGACAGATACGCAGTATTTT
CASSISGEMTDTQYF
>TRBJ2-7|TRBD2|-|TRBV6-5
TGTGCCAGCAGTGAAAGTGGACTAGCCCACGAGCAGTACTTC
CASSESGLAHEQYF
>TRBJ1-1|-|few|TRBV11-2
TGTGCCAGCAGCGGACACCCGAACACTGAAGCTTTCTTT
CASSGHPNTEAFF
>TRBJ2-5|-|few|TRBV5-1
TGCGCCAGCAAATTAGGCAGGGATGAGGAGACCCAGTACTTC
CASKLGRDEETQYF
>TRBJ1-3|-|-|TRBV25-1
TGTGCCAGCAGTGAATTCGCACAGGGTATGGGTGGAAACACCATATATTTT
CASSEFAQGMGGNTIYF
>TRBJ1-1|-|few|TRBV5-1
TGCGCCAGCAGCTTAGCGAATCGGGTTAACACTGAAGCTTTCTTT
CASSLANRVNTEAFF
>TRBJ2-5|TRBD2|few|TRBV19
TGTGCCAGTACTAGCGGGGGGGCCCAGGGAGAGACCCAGTACTTC
CASTSGGAQGETQYF
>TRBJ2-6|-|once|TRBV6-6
TGTGCCAGCAACGGGGGGCTTGGGGCCAACGTCCTGACTTTC
CASNGGLGANVLTF
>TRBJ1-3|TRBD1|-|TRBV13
TGTGCCAGCAGCCAGGGACAGCCACGGGGAAACACCATATATTTT
CASSQGQPRGNTIYF
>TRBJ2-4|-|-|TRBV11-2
TGTGCCAGCAGTCTTAATGCACAGGAGTACAAAAACATTCAGTACTTC
CASSLNAQEYKNIQYF
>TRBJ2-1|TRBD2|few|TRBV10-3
TGTGCCATCAGTGAAGCGGGGACCTACAATGAGCAGTTCTTC
CAISEAGTYNEQFF
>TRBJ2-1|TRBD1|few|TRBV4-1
TGCGCCAGCAGCAAAACAGGGGTTTGGGAGCAGTTCTTC
CASSKTGVWEQFF
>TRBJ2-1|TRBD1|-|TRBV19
TGTGCCAGTAGTCCGCGAAACAGGGGGATCCTCTCCTACAATGAGCAGTTCTTC
CASSPRNRGILSYNEQFF